The 25 T cell receptor beta chains reported below all come from one sample, sequenced in a study of tumor and adjacent non-tumor tissue in lung cancer. TCRbeta libraries were built with three rounds of nested PCR, modified from ARM-PCR. TCRdb ran MiXCR on the multiplex PCR reads and lists one entry per CDR3 protein. The table lists about 68,000 distinct CDR3 sequences, just under 60% of them singletons. This sample's RNA came from whole unsorted tissue. Sequenced sample: lung tumor tissue. These TCRs come from a man in his forties or fifties with non-small cell lung cancer.

This clonotype showed up many times. V is TRBV6-2 or TRBV6-3 and J is TRBJ1-1; D is perhaps TRBD1 (5 bases). The CDR3 is 16 amino acids. Per germline, CDR1 MNHEY and CDR2 SVGEGT. V lost 5 bases, J lost 1 base, and 17 bases lay in between. For the CDR3, the DNA is TGTGCCAGCAGTACCGGACAAGGTCTCGGGAACACTGAAGCTTTCTTT. This gives the protein CASSTGQGLGNTEAFF.

To note about this clonotype: This clone may be a read error of a much larger clone one base away. The CDR3 DNA follows: TGTGCCATGAGCTTGCAGGGGGGCTCCTACGAGCAGTACTTC. As protein: CAMSLQGGSYEQYF. The chain has TRBV10-3 and TRBJ2-7, with D possibly matching TRBD1 (7 bases). Trimming took 9 bases from V and 0 from J, leaving 15 bases between them. From germline, CDR1 is ENHRY and CDR2 SYGVKD. CDR3 size: 14 residues.

About this clonotype: A much more abundant neighbour one base away suggests this may be a read error. CDR3 coding DNA: TGTGCCAGCAGTTACTACATCAATCAGCCCCAGTATTTT. Its protein product is CASSYYINQPQYF. The J gene is TRBJ1-5, the V gene TRBV6-6; D not resolved. The end of the DNA fits TRBJ2-3 better, so the J call may be wrong. Germline V CDR1 and CDR2: MNHNY, SVGAGI (reference sequence). The CDR3 contains 13 residues.

This clonotype is deemed medium-sized. The V and J genes are TRBV20-1 and TRBJ1-2, with D unresolved. Trimming cost V 6 bases and J 5 bases, with 13 bases left between them. This CDR3 has 12 residues. Germline CDR1 is DFQATT and CDR2 is SNEGSKA (reference sequence). CDR3 bases: TGCAGTGCAGAAACAGATACTTATGGCTACACCTTC. Its protein is CSAETDTYGYTF.

A remark on this clonotype: A read error may explain this, as a much larger clone is one base away. The chain is built from TRBV11-2 and TRBJ2-7; no clear D gene. Germline CDR1 reads SGHAT; CDR2 reads FQNNGV. CDR3 length: 14 residues. The germline V and J ends were trimmed by 6 bases and 2 bases, with 14 bases remaining between them. Here the CDR3 reads CASSLMDAAYEQYF. The CDR3 DNA is TGTGCCAGCAGTTTAATGGACGCTGCCTACGAGCAGTACTTC. The whole variable domain, filled in from reference TRBV11-2 and TRBJ2-7, reads EAGVAQSPRYKIIEKRQSVAFWCNPISGHATLYWYQQILGQGPKLLIQFQNNGVVDDSQLPKDRFSAERLKGVDSTLKIQPAKLEDSAVYLCASSLMDAAYEQYFGPGTRLTVT.

This clonotype was counted between two and nine times. The chain carries TRBV28 and TRBJ2-1, with D perhaps matching TRBD1 (5 bases). This CDR3 has 11 residues. The V end lost 6 bases, the J end lost 10 bases, and 10 bases lay between the germline ends. CDR1 is MDHEN and CDR2 is SYDVKM in the germline V gene. The DNA for the CDR3 is TGTGCCAGCAGAACCGACAGCGAGCAGTTCTTC. Translated, it gives CASRTDSEQFF. Variable domain in full (rest from reference TRBV28 and TRBJ2-1): DVKVTQSSRYLVKRTGEKVFLECVQDMDHENMFWYRQDPGLGLRLIYFSYDVKMKEKGDIPEGYSVSREKKERFSLILESASTNQTSMYLCASRTDSEQFFGPGTRLTVL.

This clonotype has at least ten counts. The genes are TRBV12-3 or TRBV12-4 and TRBJ1-1; D call uncertain. Trimming removed 0 bases at V and 11 bases at J, with 10 bases between. This CDR3 spans 12 amino acids. CDR3 sequence: CASSLARSKAFF. DNA of the CDR3: TGTGCCAGCAGTTTAGCTAGGAGTAAGGCTTTCTTT.

A note on this clonotype: At one boundary the junction diverges from the germline segment, which might be a read error. The J gene is TRBJ1-2, the V gene TRBV5-1; D might be TRBD1 (5 bases). The length of the CDR3 is 14 residues. The V gene's germline CDR1 is SGHRS and CDR2 YFSETQ. CDR3 loop: CASSGTGQLNGHTF. CDR3 DNA: TGCGCCAGCAGCGGAACGGGGCAGTTGAATGGCCACACCTTC.

A note on this clonotype: Lacking the conserved final phenylalanine or tryptophan, this CDR3 likely reflects a read error. The CDR3 sequence is CASQGRALAKNIQYC. The DNA for the CDR3 is TGTGCCAGCCAAGGGCGGGCATTAGCCAAAAACATTCAGTACTGC. The chain combines TRBV19 with TRBJ2-4; D might be TRBD2 (5 bases). There are 15 residues in the CDR3. The germline gives CDR1 LNHDA, CDR2 SQIVND (reference sequence). V shed 9 bases and J shed 0 bases, with 15 bases lying between them.

In this sample, this clonotype turned up many times. The rearrangement uses TRBV4-1 and TRBJ2-7; the match to TRBD1 covers 8 bases. In germline, CDR1 is MGHRA, CDR2 YSYEKL. The CDR3 extends over 17 amino acids. V was clipped by 0 bases and J by 2 bases; unmatched bases: 9. The CDR3 loop is CASSQEGLRTGTYEQYF. In DNA form, the CDR3 reads TGCGCCAGCAGCCAAGAGGGTCTAAGGACAGGGACCTACGAGCAGTACTTC.

On this clonotype itself: One junction end does not reproduce the germline sequence, and a read error may be involved. V usage is TRBV7-8 and J usage is TRBJ2-1; TRBD2 aligns across 7 bases. This CDR3 has 14 amino acids. Germline CDR1 SGHVS, CDR2 FQNEAQ. CDR3 amino acids: CVSSLQYGEGEQFF. As DNA, the CDR3 is TGTGTCAGCAGCCTACAATATGGGGAGGGTGAGCAGTTCTTC.

Remarks on this clonotype: A read error may produce the germline difference seen at one junction end. V is TRBV11-1 and J is TRBJ1-1; D remains ambiguous. CDR1 and CDR2 (germline): SGHAT, FQDESV (reference sequence). The CDR3 extends over 13 amino acids. CDR3 nucleotide sequence: TGTGTCAGCAGCTTATTCGCGGATACTGAAGCTTTCTTC. Its translation: CVSSLFADTEAFF.

As for this clonotype: It may be a read error: a sequence one base away is much more abundant. The rearrangement joins TRBV12-3 or TRBV12-4 to TRBJ2-5; unclear D gene. The CDR3 covers 16 residues. The CDR3 region has the DNA TGTGCCAGCGGTTTCCCCCCCGTAGGGATCCTTAGCACCCAGTACTTC. Protein: CASGFPPVGILSTQYF.

As regards this clonotype: A much larger clone differs by one base, so this may be a read error. Because it lacks the conserved phenylalanine or tryptophan at the end, this CDR3 is likely a read error. This chain links TRBV29-1 with TRBJ2-7; unclear D gene. Trimming cost V 2 bases and J 6 bases, with 11 bases left between them. CDR3 length: 12 amino acids. CDR1 is SQVTM and CDR2 is ANQGSEA in the germline V gene. CDR3 in amino acids: CSVEPRPGEQYL. The CDR3 region has the DNA TGCAGCGTTGAACCCCGACCGGGCGAGCAGTACCTC.

Comments on this clonotype: A much bigger clone sits one base away, suggesting this may be a read error. The V gene is TRBV6-1, the J gene TRBJ2-3; the D gene is possibly TRBD2 (6 bases). In germline, CDR1 is MNHNS, CDR2 SASEGT. The CDR3 spans 16 residues. CDR3 loop: CPSRRVAGTSTDTQYF. In DNA form, the CDR3 reads TGTCCCAGCAGGAGAGTTGCGGGGACCTCTACAGATACGCAGTATTTT.

The rearrangement links TRBV6-5 to TRBJ1-1; D remains unclear. Germline CDR1 reads MNHEY; CDR2 reads SVGAGI. The germline V and J ends were trimmed by 5 bases and 6 bases, with 16 bases remaining between them. CDR3 length: 14 amino acids. The chain's CDR3 is CASSGRVSASEAFF. The DNA for the CDR3 is TGTGCCAGCAGTGGACGGGTCTCGGCCTCTGAAGCTTTCTTT.

A word on this clonotype: A much larger clone differs from this one at a single base, so this may be a read error. This sequence joins TRBV5-5 and TRBJ2-7; TRBD1 agrees at 8 bases. J was trimmed by 0 bases and V by 5 bases; bases with no gene match: 7. The CDR3 extends over 15 amino acids. Looked up from germline, CDR1 is SGHKS and CDR2 is YYEKEE (reference sequence). This CDR3 is CASRERQGSSYEQYF. The CDR3 DNA reads TGTGCCAGCAGGGAGCGACAGGGGAGCTCCTACGAGCAGTACTTC.

This clonotype has a single count. A much larger clone is a single base away; this may be a read error. The J gene is TRBJ2-1, the V gene TRBV13, with unresolved D. The CDR3 sequence is 13 residues long. The germline V and J ends were trimmed by 0 bases and 15 bases, with 15 bases remaining between them. Germline V gene data show CDR1 as PRHDT and CDR2 as FYEKMQ (reference sequence). This CDR3 reads CASSLGQGVWPFF. CDR3 nucleotide sequence: TGTGCCAGCAGCTTAGGTCAAGGAGTGTGGCCGTTCTTC. Full variable domain (remainder filled in from reference TRBV13 and TRBJ2-1): AAGVIQSPRHLIKEKRETATLKCYPIPRHDTVYWYQQGPGQDPQFLISFYEKMQSDKGSIPDRFSAQQFSDYHSELNMSSLELGDSALYFCASSLGQGVWPFFGPGTRLTVL.

The sample holds many counts of this clonotype. This rearrangement joins TRBV28 to TRBJ1-2, with D possibly being TRBD1 (5 bases). V was pared by 3 bases and J by 2 bases, with 10 bases between. Germline CDR1 is MDHEN and CDR2 is SYDVKM. This CDR3 spans 14 amino acids. CDR3 bases: TGTGCCAGCAGTTTGACCGGGGCCAACTATGGCTACACCTTC. This encodes CASSLTGANYGYTF.

This clonotype has ten or more counts. The CDR3, as DNA: TGTGCCAGCACCTTCGGGCTGCGGGAGCAGTACTTC. It encodes CASTFGLREQYF. The rearrangement joins TRBV6-6 to TRBJ2-7, with D unresolved. The CDR3 runs to 12 residues. Germline V gene lookup returns CDR1 MNHNY and CDR2 SVGAGI (reference sequence). V was cut by 7 bases and J by 7 bases, with 14 bases left in between.

This clonotype was detected only a few times. One junction end does not reproduce the germline sequence, and a read error may be involved. The chain uses TRBV6-1 and TRBJ2-7; perhaps D is TRBD1 or TRBD2 (5 bases each). Germline CDR1 and CDR2: MNHNS and SASEGT. The CDR3 extends over 15 amino acids. In nucleotides, the CDR3 is TGTGTCAGCAGTCGCCGGGACGGGGCAGGGTACGAGCAGTACTTC. The encoded protein is CVSSRRDGAGYEQYF.

On this clonotype itself: Lacking the conserved final phenylalanine or tryptophan, this CDR3 likely reflects a read error. V usage is TRBV29-1 and J usage is TRBJ2-6, with D unresolved. The CDR3 covers 14 residues. From germline, CDR1 is SQVTM and CDR2 ANQGSEA. The CDR3 region is CNIGELGGANVLTL. The CDR3 region has the DNA TGCAACATTGGAGAGCTCGGGGGGGCCAACGTCCTGACTTTA.

A note on this clonotype: A single base separates this from a much larger clone, so it may be a read error. The rearrangement uses TRBV10-3 and TRBJ2-5; 7 positions match TRBD1. The CDR3 runs to 14 residues. Germline V gene lookup returns CDR1 ENHRY and CDR2 SYGVKD. CDR3 DNA sequence: TGTGCCATCAGTTTCCGGGACAGTGGGGAGACCCAGAACTTC. Protein: CAISFRDSGETQNF.

This rearrangement joins TRBV7-6 to TRBJ2-3; 12 bases are a match to TRBD2. Germline V gene sequence: CDR1 SGHVS, CDR2 FNYEAQ. V lost 5 bases to trimming and J lost 4 bases; unmatched junction nucleotides: 4. The CDR3 is 15 residues long. CDR3 in amino acids: CASSPLAGGPDTQYF. In DNA form, the CDR3 reads TGTGCCAGCAGCCCCCTAGCGGGGGGGCCAGATACGCAGTATTTT.

This clonotype has just a few counts. CDR3 in amino acids: CAISEVLSAPNTEAFF. The CDR3, as DNA: TGTGCCATCAGTGAGGTCCTCTCGGCTCCGAACACTGAAGCTTTCTTT. The chain has TRBV10-3 and TRBJ1-1; D remains unclear. Germline CDR1 and CDR2: ENHRY and SYGVKD. V lost 2 bases to trimming and J lost 1 base, with 14 bases between them. The CDR3 totals 16 residues.